These 27 T cell receptor beta chains share one sample of origin, sequenced in a study of T-cell memory formation after mild COVID-19 (dated by TCRdb to the early 2020s). Library construction relied on 5' RACE. The reads were generated on an Illumina NovaSeq 6000. TCRdb redid the processing of the public reads, applying fastp at Q25 and MiXCR, and retained in-frame beta chains. Rows matching on CDR3 protein sequence are summarized as one entry with the most common DNA and genes. The sample records 350,000 to 450,000 distinct CDR3 sequences, roughly 14% of which are singletons. Jointly, the top ten make up 22% of the sample. The sample was PBMCs or a T cell subset sorted from them (not recorded which). These receptors were collected from a man aged 18 to 35 who had mild COVID-19 (a few samples of this study predate the infection). The sample titles of this study are shuffled in the database, so cell type and time point are left out; the donor was told from shared clones.

CDR3 in DNA: TGCAGTGCTAGACCATATCAGCGGGGGGACCAAGAGACCCAGTACTTC. This encodes CSARPYQRGDQETQYF. V gene TRBV20-1 combines with J gene TRBJ2-5, with TRBD2 matching over 9 bases. Germline CDR1 and CDR2: DFQATT and SNEGSKA (reference sequence). V shed 2 bases and J 0 bases; nucleotides not matched to a gene: 7. This CDR3 comprises 16 residues.

The rearrangement joins TRBV7-8 to TRBJ2-5; 11 bases align to TRBD1. With V trimmed by 1 base and J by 5 bases, 0 bases remained unmatched. The CDR3 has 14 amino acids. Germline CDR1 and CDR2: SGHVS and FQNEAQ. This CDR3 is CASSLGTGGETQYF. Written as DNA, the CDR3 is TGTGCCAGCAGCTTAGGGACAGGGGGCGAGACCCAGTACTTC. The variable domain in full, completed from reference TRBV7-8 and TRBJ2-5, reads GAGVSQSPRYKVAKRGQDVALRCDPISGHVSLFWYQQALGQGPEFLTYFQNEAQLDKSGLPSDRFFAERPEGSVSTLKIQRTQQEDSAVYLCASSLGTGGETQYFGPGTRLLVL.

V and J are TRBV5-5 and TRBJ2-2; D may be TRBD1 (7 bases). The V and J ends lost 0 bases and 6 bases respectively, with 12 bases between them. The CDR3 totals 15 residues. The V gene's germline CDR1 is SGHKS and CDR2 YYEKEE (reference sequence). The CDR3 sequence is CASSLDGGQPGELFF. DNA for the CDR3: TGTGCCAGCAGCTTGGACGGGGGACAGCCCGGGGAGCTGTTTTTT.

The rearrangement uses TRBV7-6 and TRBJ2-5; 8 bases are a match to TRBD2. Germline V lookup: CDR1 SGHVS, CDR2 FNYEAQ. CDR3 length: 16 amino acids. V lost 6 bases, J lost 4 bases, and 13 bases stayed unmatched. CDR3: CASSGRGVTEGETQYF. CDR3 DNA sequence: TGTGCCAGCAGTGGGCGGGGGGTCACGGAGGGAGAGACCCAGTACTTC.

This rearrangement joins TRBV11-2 to TRBJ1-2; D gene ambiguous. The CDR3 is made up of 16 amino acids. The ends were cut back, 4 bases at V and 2 bases at J, with 17 bases in the middle. CDR1 is SGHAT and CDR2 is FQNNGV in the germline V gene. The CDR3 DNA is TGTGCCAGCAGCTCCTACGGCAGGCTAGCAAACTATGGCTACACCTTC. Protein sequence: CASSSYGRLANYGYTF.

As to this clonotype: The junction and the germline gene differ at one end; a read error may be behind it. This chain links TRBV7-2 with TRBJ2-5, with D hard to call. This CDR3 has 16 amino acids. The germline V gene encodes CDR1 SGHTA and CDR2 FQGNSA. This CDR3 is CASSLGSKGIQKTQYF. Here the CDR3 DNA reads TGTGCCAGCAGCTTAGGGTCAAAGGGCATCCAAAAGACCCAGTACTTC.

This chain links TRBV20-1 with TRBJ2-7, with a weak D call TRBD2 (5 bases). The CDR3 sequence is 13 residues long. Germline CDR1 and CDR2: DFQATT and SNEGSKA (reference sequence). V lost 1 base and J 1 base, leaving 8 bases between the germline ends. The CDR3 reads CSARVPGSYEQYV. The DNA of the CDR3 is TGCAGTGCTAGAGTTCCGGGGTCCTACGAGCAGTACGTC.

The chain links TRBV28 to TRBJ1-2; D gene uncertain. Germline V CDR1 and CDR2: MDHEN, SYDVKM. The V end lost 3 bases, the J end lost 3 bases, and 20 bases lay between the germline ends. The CDR3 is 17 amino acids. The CDR3, as DNA: TGTGCCAGCAGTTTTTTGGGCCAGGCCCTCATTGACTATGGCTACACCTTC. Its protein product is CASSFLGQALIDYGYTF.

This clonotype showed up just once. The chain links TRBV6-5 to TRBJ2-5; D gene ambiguous. The V gene lost 6 bases and the J gene lost 4 bases, with 15 bases spanning the gap. CDR1 MNHEY and CDR2 SVGAGI come from the germline V gene. This CDR3 comprises 14 residues. The CDR3, as DNA: TGTGCCAGCAGGCCCGACCTGACCCCAGAGACCCAGTACTTC. It translates to CASRPDLTPETQYF.

This clonotype has just a few counts. The chain couples TRBV29-1 to TRBJ1-5; D remains ambiguous. V was clipped by 5 bases and J by 0 bases, with 8 bases between them. The CDR3 sequence is 13 residues long. Per germline, CDR1 SQVTM and CDR2 ANQGSEA. DNA for the CDR3: TGCAGCGTTACAGCAGATAGCAATCAGCCCCAGCATTTT. Translating it yields CSVTADSNQPQHF.

The chain is built from TRBV5-1 and TRBJ2-3; 9 nucleotides align to TRBD1. The CDR3 runs 17 residues. The germline V gene encodes CDR1 SGHRS and CDR2 YFSETQ. The V segment lost 0 bases and the J segment 6 bases; nucleotides outside the gene matches: 11. The CDR3 DNA is TGCGCCAGCAGCTTGGGAGTCGTGGGACAGGGTTTGGATACGCAGTATTTT. Translated, it gives CASSLGVVGQGLDTQYF.

V gene TRBV6-5 combines with J gene TRBJ1-2; D remains ambiguous. V lost 0 bases and J lost 8, with 13 bases in between. CDR3 length: 14 amino acids. Germline assignment: CDR1 MNHEY and CDR2 SVGAGI. The CDR3 region has the DNA TGTGCCAGCAGTTACTCAGCCAAGGTGCGGGGCTACACCTTC. It codes for CASSYSAKVRGYTF.

The V and J genes are TRBV4-2 and TRBJ2-6, with a weak D call TRBD1 (5 bases). The CDR3 runs 15 residues. The germline gives CDR1 LGHNA, CDR2 YNFKEQ. Between the trimmed V and J ends, which lost 1 base and 11 bases, there was a span of 15 bases. CDR3 in amino acids: CASSQGQYGPDVLTF. The CDR3 nucleotides read TGTGCCAGCAGCCAAGGACAGTACGGTCCTGACGTCCTGACTTTC.

This clonotype was picked up a small number of times. The J gene is TRBJ2-5, the V gene TRBV7-8, with 15 bases that match TRBD2. Germline V CDR1 and CDR2: SGHVS, FQNEAQ. This CDR3 has 17 residues. The trim removed 5 bases at V and 3 bases at J, leaving 7 bases unmatched. CDR3: CASSLTRTSGGEETQYF. In DNA form, the CDR3 reads TGTGCCAGCAGCCTGACCCGGACTAGCGGGGGGGAAGAGACCCAGTACTTC.

The sample holds a few counts of this clonotype. The V and J genes are TRBV7-6 and TRBJ1-2; D might be TRBD1 (6 bases). This CDR3 has 14 amino acids. Germline lookup yields CDR1 SGHVS and CDR2 FNYEAQ. Deletions cut 3 bases from V and 1 base from J, with 9 bases between. DNA of the CDR3: TGTGCCAGCAGCTTGGGACACCTTAACTATGGCTACACCTTC. It translates to CASSLGHLNYGYTF. The complete variable domain, with remaining parts taken from reference TRBV7-6 and TRBJ1-2, reads GAGVSQSPRYKVTKRGQDVALRCDPISGHVSLYWYRQALGQGPEFLTYFNYEAQQDKSGLPNDRFSAERPEGSISTLTIQRTEQRDSAMYRCASSLGHLNYGYTFGSGTRLTVV.

This clonotype was counted between two and nine times. CDR3 amino acids: CASSFLIDSSYNEQFF. CDR3 nucleotide sequence: TGTGCCAGCAGTTTCCTTATAGACAGCTCCTACAATGAGCAGTTCTTC. The chain joins TRBV12-3 or TRBV12-4 to TRBJ2-1; perhaps TRBD1 as D (5 bases). Deletions cut 3 bases from V and 0 bases from J, with 12 bases between. This CDR3 has 16 amino acids.

Ten or more counts support this clonotype. The chain employs TRBV5-1 and TRBJ1-5; maybe TRBD1 (5 bases). V was shortened by 1 base and J by 8 bases, with 10 bases between the two germline ends. This CDR3 comprises 13 residues. Germline assignment: CDR1 SGHRS and CDR2 YFSETQ. Here the CDR3 reads CASSLSGKEPQHF. DNA of the CDR3: TGCGCCAGCAGCTTGTCAGGGAAAGAGCCCCAGCATTTT.

The chain combines TRBV27 with TRBJ1-1; D may be TRBD1 (6 bases). Trimming pared 8 bases from V and 0 bases from J, leaving 10 bases between. Germline loops: CDR1 MNHEY, CDR2 SMNVEV (reference sequence). The CDR3 sequence is 13 residues long. The CDR3 spells CASQGTMNTEAFF. The CDR3 DNA sequence: TGTGCCAGCCAGGGGACTATGAACACTGAAGCTTTCTTT.

The sample holds a few counts of this clonotype. The CDR3 is CASSPIMGGTGGIQPQHF. The CDR3 nucleotides read TGTGCCAGCTCACCAATAATGGGCGGGACAGGGGGGATTCAGCCCCAGCATTTT. This rearrangement joins TRBV18 to TRBJ1-5, with 11 bases matching TRBD1. The CDR3 is 18 amino acids. Germline CDR1 reads KGHSH; CDR2 reads LQKENI. V lost 2 bases and J lost 6; bases outside the gene matches: 12.

As to this clonotype: At one end, the junction sequence differs from germline, possibly due to a read error. The chain couples TRBV6-2 or TRBV6-3 to TRBJ2-2; the D gene is possibly TRBD2 (5 bases). The CDR3 consists of 16 residues. The germline V gene encodes CDR1 MNHEY and CDR2 SVGEGT. The CDR3 protein is CATSRGWERVTGELFF. The CDR3 DNA sequence: TGTGCCACCAGTCGGGGTTGGGAGCGAGTCACCGGGGAGCTGTTTTTT.

This clonotype was recorded at least ten times. The chain employs TRBV5-1 and TRBJ2-3; D is tentatively TRBD1 or TRBD2 (5 bases each). Trimming took off 3 bases at V and 2 bases at J, with 13 bases between the two ends. The V gene's germline CDR1 is SGHRS and CDR2 YFSETQ. CDR3 length equals 15 residues. The CDR3: CASSWTSGTTDTQYF. CDR3 sequence (DNA): TGCGCCAGCAGCTGGACCTCCGGGACCACAGATACGCAGTATTTT.

This clonotype was counted only a few times. This chain joins TRBV12-3 or TRBV12-4 and TRBJ2-4, with 10 bases that match TRBD1. With V trimmed by 3 bases and J by 6 bases, 2 bases remained unmatched. CDR3 length equals 14 residues. This CDR3 is CASSFRTGGNIQYF. The CDR3 bases are TGTGCCAGCAGTTTTCGGACAGGGGGAAACATTCAGTACTTC.

This clonotype was seen a handful of times. The chain joins TRBV7-2 to TRBJ2-3; the match to TRBD2 covers 10 bases. CDR3 size: 16 residues. V trimming: 2 bases; J trimming: 0 bases; junction bases outside the gene matches: 2. Germline CDR1 is SGHTA and CDR2 is FQGNSA. The CDR3 DNA follows: TGTGCCAGCAGCTTACCACTAGCGGGGAGCACAGATACGCAGTATTTT. Translation: CASSLPLAGSTDTQYF.

In this sample, this clonotype turned up a few times. V is TRBV6-6 and J is TRBJ2-4, with D possibly TRBD1 on 5 matching bases. The CDR3 spans 15 residues. CDR1 and CDR2 from the germline V gene are MNHNY and SVGAGI (reference sequence). V was trimmed by 6 bases and J by 6 bases, leaving 18 bases between them. This chain's CDR3 is CASSRRPDQGNIQYF. The CDR3 DNA reads TGTGCCAGCAGCCGACGCCCGGACCAGGGAAACATTCAGTACTTC.

This clonotype was recorded many times. The chain carries TRBV7-9 and TRBJ2-2; D uncertain. The CDR3 extends over 16 amino acids. The V end lost 5 bases, the J end lost 3 bases, and 16 bases lay between the germline ends. Germline loops: CDR1 SEHNR, CDR2 FQNEAQ (reference sequence). The CDR3 bases are TGTGCCAGCAGCCCCCCCGGCACCTGGGACACCGGGGAGCTGTTTTTT. Its translation: CASSPPGTWDTGELFF.

This chain uses TRBV11-1 with TRBJ2-1; possible D gene TRBD2, 5 bases. Trimming removed 5 bases from V and 15 bases from J, with 14 bases in between. Germline lookup yields CDR1 SGHAT and CDR2 FQDESV (reference sequence). CDR3 length: 11 residues. The chain's CDR3 is CASSSDLEGFF. DNA for the CDR3: TGTGCCAGCAGCAGTGACCTCGAGGGGTTCTTC.

This chain links TRBV6-6 with TRBJ2-7; D is unclear. Germline V lookup: CDR1 MNHNY, CDR2 SVGAGI (reference sequence). V shed 6 bases and J shed 3 bases, with 6 bases lying between them. This CDR3 is built from 11 residues. CDR3 region: CASSTHYEQYV. The CDR3 nucleotides are TGTGCCAGCAGCACACACTACGAGCAGTACGTC.